One sample yielded the 26 T cell receptor beta chains listed below, sequenced in a study of OX40 agonist ivuxolimab in advanced cancers. The data were produced by immunoSEQ multiplex PCR, yet TCRdb's version contains in-frame clones alone and is incomplete. The repertoire holds more than 60,000 clones, with approximately 84% as singletons. The sample was CD4+ or CD8+ T cells sorted from blood, taken in a trial of the OX40 agonist ivuxolimab. Receptor source: an adult with an advanced solid tumor such as melanoma, head and neck, liver or kidney cancer.

The chain employs TRBV7-9 and TRBJ1-5, with TRBD1 identical over 10 bases. The CDR3 contains 16 residues. The J segment lost 5 bases and the V segment lost 5 bases, leaving 9 bases of the junction unmatched. CDR1 and CDR2 from the germline V gene are SEHNR and FQNEAQ (reference sequence). The CDR3 region is CASSPSRGTGDQPQHF. The DNA of the CDR3 is TGTGCCAGCAGCCCAAGCAGGGGGACAGGGGATCAGCCCCAGCATTTT.

This sequence joins TRBV28 and TRBJ1-1; TRBD1 might be the D (5 bases). Germline loops: CDR1 MDHEN, CDR2 SYDVKM. The CDR3 runs to 15 residues. V was shortened by 8 bases and J by 5 bases, with 21 bases between the two germline ends. The CDR3 is CASLLGRTRWTEAFF. The CDR3 DNA follows: TGTGCCAGCCTCTTGGGGCGGACGCGATGGACTGAAGCTTTCTTT.

The genes are TRBV25-1 and TRBJ1-1; D unclear. Deletions cut 2 bases from V and 1 base from J, with 5 bases between. The V gene's germline CDR1 is MGHDK and CDR2 SYGVNS. The CDR3 runs to 13 residues. This chain's CDR3 is CASSEVGNTEAFF. The CDR3 bases are TGTGCCAGCAGTGAAGTAGGGAACACTGAAGCTTTCTTT. Based on the CDR3 plus reference TRBV25-1 and TRBJ1-1, the full variable domain is EADIYQTPRYLVIGTGKKITLECSQTMGHDKMYWYQQDPGMELHLIHYSYGVNSTEKGDLSSESTVSRIRTEHFPLTLESARPSHTSQYLCASSEVGNTEAFFGQGTRLTVV.

The V call is TRBV11-2, the J call TRBJ2-7; 8 bases are shared with TRBD1. This CDR3 spans 14 amino acids. V was pared by 11 bases and J by 0 bases, with 9 bases of the junction left unmatched. Germline assignment: CDR1 SGHAT and CDR2 FQNNGV. The CDR3 here is CASRGQVSSYEQYF. The CDR3 DNA sequence: TGTGCCTCCCGGGGACAGGTGTCCTCCTACGAGCAGTACTTC.

The CDR3 DNA is TGTGCCAGCAGCACGGACGGGAACTATGGCTACACCTTC. Amino acids: CASSTDGNYGYTF. The J gene is TRBJ1-2, the V gene TRBV7-3; the D is unclear. The CDR3 consists of 13 residues. Trimming shortened V by 5 bases and J by 2 bases, and 9 bases separated the two germline ends. Germline V gene sequence: CDR1 SGHTA, CDR2 FQGTGA.

This chain links TRBV4-1 with TRBJ2-3, with 8 bases fitting TRBD2. Germline CDR1 and CDR2: MGHRA and YSYEKL. With V trimmed by 0 bases and J by 3 bases, 2 bases remained unmatched. The CDR3 consists of 15 residues. Here the CDR3 reads CASSQDLAGTDTQYF. CDR3 nucleotides: TGCGCCAGCAGCCAAGACCTAGCGGGTACAGATACGCAGTATTTT.

V usage is TRBV19 and J usage is TRBJ2-7, with D perhaps TRBD1 or TRBD2 (6 bases each). The CDR3 spans 14 residues. Looked up from germline, CDR1 is LNHDA and CDR2 is SQIVND (reference sequence). The germline V and J ends were trimmed by 4 bases and 0 bases, with 10 bases remaining between them. DNA for the CDR3: TGTGCCAGTAGTAAGGGGGGCAGCTCCTACGAGCAGTACTTC. This sequence encodes CASSKGGSSYEQYF.

The chain combines TRBV6-5 with TRBJ1-1; D unresolved. V lost 1 base and J lost 1, with 10 bases in between. The CDR3 runs 15 residues. Germline CDR1 MNHEY, CDR2 SVGAGI. The CDR3 DNA sequence: TGTGCCAGCAGTTACTTCGGGAGAGGGAACACTGAAGCTTTCTTT. Translation gives CASSYFGRGNTEAFF.

The rearrangement uses TRBV4-3 and TRBJ1-2; weak D call: TRBD1 (6 bases). This CDR3 has 13 amino acids. The germline CDR1 and CDR2 sequences are LGHNA and YSLEER. The V end lost 4 bases, the J end lost 4 bases, and 10 bases lay between the germline ends. The CDR3 region is CASSPDRTYGYTF. The CDR3 region has the DNA TGCGCCAGCAGCCCGGACAGAACCTATGGCTACACCTTC.

This clone was detected once. The chain is built from TRBV19 and TRBJ2-2; TRBD1 aligns across 11 bases. Germline CDR1 and CDR2: LNHDA and SQIVND (reference sequence). V dropped 6 bases and J dropped 7; count of bases not matched to a gene: 10. This CDR3 region has 16 residues. DNA for the CDR3: TGTGCCAGTAGCTTTCGGACAGGGGGCGCGAGCGGGGAGCTGTTTTTT. It translates to CASSFRTGGASGELFF.

The rearrangement uses TRBV6-1 and TRBJ1-2, with a tentative D call TRBD1 (5 bases). The length of the CDR3 is 14 residues. Germline loops: CDR1 MNHNS, CDR2 SASEGT. Trimming left V 7 bases short and J 5 bases short, with 17 bases between. The CDR3 bases are TGTGCCAGCAAGCGGGGCAGGGAATATTATGGCTACACCTTC. It is translated as CASKRGREYYGYTF.

V gene TRBV5-1 combines with J gene TRBJ1-3; possible D gene TRBD1, 5 bases. Trimming shortened V by 0 bases and J by 0 bases, and 10 bases separated the two germline ends. Germline V CDR1 and CDR2: SGHRS, YFSETQ. The CDR3 contains 16 residues. CDR3 bases: TGCGCCAGCAGCTTGGCCATGGGGGGCTCTGGAAACACCATATATTTT. This gives the protein CASSLAMGGSGNTIYF.

V is TRBV5-1 and J is TRBJ2-5, with 14 bases aligning to TRBD2. The DNA matches TRBJ2-7 better at its end, which makes the J call doubtful. CDR3 length equals 19 residues. CDR1 and CDR2 (germline): SGHRS, YFSETQ. Written as DNA, the CDR3 is TGCGCCAGCAGCTCGGGACTAGCGGGGGCGAACCCGAGCTCCTACGAGCAGTACTTC. Protein sequence: CASSSGLAGANPSSYEQYF.

V gene TRBV28 combines with J gene TRBJ1-2, with D possibly TRBD1 on 5 matching bases. CDR1 is MDHEN and CDR2 is SYDVKM in the germline V gene. CDR3 length: 15 residues. The ends were cut back, 3 bases at V and 1 base at J, with 12 bases in the middle. CDR3 protein: CASSLTDPFNYGYTF. CDR3 bases: TGTGCCAGCAGTTTGACAGATCCCTTTAACTATGGCTACACCTTC.

The V gene is TRBV19, the J gene TRBJ1-3, with 7 bases fitting TRBD1. The length of the CDR3 is 13 residues. Germline trimming cut 5 bases from V and 6 bases from J; bases unmatched to any gene: 4. Germline CDR1 is LNHDA and CDR2 is SQIVND (reference sequence). CDR3 DNA sequence: TGTGCCAGTAGTGCGGGACAGTTAAACACCATATATTTT. Amino acid sequence: CASSAGQLNTIYF.

V usage is TRBV10-3 and J usage is TRBJ1-1; the D is unclear. Looked up from germline, CDR1 is ENHRY and CDR2 is SYGVKD. The CDR3 sequence is 14 residues long. Deletions cut 6 bases from V and 0 bases from J, with 11 bases between. CDR3 DNA: TGTGCCATCAGCGCTTCAACTATGAACACTGAAGCTTTCTTT. It encodes CAISASTMNTEAFF.

CDR3: CASSVGGAGDTQYF. The CDR3 nucleotides are TGTGCCAGCAGTGTTGGAGGGGCGGGAGATACGCAGTATTTT. V usage is TRBV2 and J usage is TRBJ2-3, with D perhaps TRBD2 (6 bases). The germline gives CDR1 SNHLY, CDR2 FYNNEI. Between the trimmed V and J ends, which lost 4 bases and 5 bases, there was a span of 13 bases. CDR3 length equals 14 residues.

This chain connects TRBV6-4 to TRBJ2-7; D call uncertain. This CDR3 has 14 amino acids. V lost 4 bases and J 2 bases, leaving 12 bases between the germline ends. Germline V gives CDR1 MRHNA, CDR2 SNTAGT. The chain's CDR3 is CASSASHLTYEQYF. As DNA, the CDR3 is TGTGCCAGCAGTGCATCACACCTCACCTACGAGCAGTACTTC.

The chain has TRBV11-3 and TRBJ1-1; D call uncertain. This CDR3 comprises 13 residues. V dropped 1 base and J dropped 0 bases, with 3 bases sitting between them. Germline CDR1 and CDR2: SGHNT and YENEEA. CDR3 coding DNA: TGTGCCAGCAGCTTAGCTCTGAACACTGAAGCTTTCTTT. It translates to CASSLALNTEAFF. Complete variable domain (other parts from reference TRBV11-3 and TRBJ1-1): EAGVVQSPRYKIIEKKQPVAFWCNPISGHNTLYWYLQNLGQGPELLIRYENEEAVDDSQLPKDRFSAERLKGVDSTLKIQPAELGDSAVYLCASSLALNTEAFFGQGTRLTVV.

J is TRBJ2-6 and V is TRBV4-3; D is ambiguous. Trimming took off 1 base at V and 11 bases at J, with 12 bases between the two ends. The CDR3 loop spans 14 amino acids. The V gene's germline CDR1 is LGHNA and CDR2 YSLEER. The CDR3 DNA reads TGCGCCAGCAGCCAAGCCGGACCGGGCCACGTCCTGACTTTC. Its protein product is CASSQAGPGHVLTF.

This chain uses TRBV29-1 with TRBJ2-3; TRBD1 agrees at 8 bases. The V gene end was trimmed by 5 bases and the J gene end by 3 bases; junction bases not matched to a gene: 7. Germline V gene lookup returns CDR1 SQVTM and CDR2 ANQGSEA. The CDR3 length is 14 residues. Written as DNA, the CDR3 is TGCAGCGTTATTAGACAGGGGAGAACAGATACGCAGTATTTT. It encodes CSVIRQGRTDTQYF.

The genes are TRBV5-1 and TRBJ2-3; TRBD2 matches at 10 bases. Germline values: CDR1 SGHRS, CDR2 YFSETQ. The CDR3 spans 17 residues. J was trimmed by 6 bases and V by 0 bases; bases with no gene match: 10. CDR3 coding DNA: TGCGCCAGCAGCTTGGCGATCCAGCGGGGGGGCCAGGATACGCAGTATTTT. Amino acid sequence: CASSLAIQRGGQDTQYF.

This clone has only a few counts. V gene TRBV7-6 combines with J gene TRBJ2-5; the D is unclear. The V end was cut by 5 bases, the J end by 4 bases, with 20 bases between. This CDR3 region has 16 residues. Germline V gives CDR1 SGHVS, CDR2 FNYEAQ. The DNA of the CDR3 is TGTGCCAGCAGCCATGTTTCGACACGGATGGCAGAGACCCAGTACTTC. Translated, it gives CASSHVSTRMAETQYF.

The V gene is TRBV5-5, the J gene TRBJ2-2, with unresolved D. Germline lookup yields CDR1 SGHKS and CDR2 YYEKEE (reference sequence). The CDR3 spans 12 residues. Trimming took 2 bases from V and 8 from J, leaving 7 bases between them. The CDR3 DNA reads as TGTGCCAGCAGCTTAGGATCAGGGGAGCTGTTTTTT. Its translation is CASSLGSGELFF.

The V and J genes are TRBV5-1 and TRBJ2-2; D not certain. This CDR3 comprises 15 residues. From germline, CDR1 is SGHRS and CDR2 YFSETQ. Trimming removed 5 bases from V and 1 base from J, with 12 bases in between. The CDR3 DNA reads as TGCGCCAGCAGTCTTGTAGGGAAGAACACCGGGGAGCTGTTTTTT. This encodes CASSLVGKNTGELFF. Full variable domain (rest looked up from reference TRBV5-1 and TRBJ2-2): KAGVTQTPRYLIKTRGQQVTLSCSPISGHRSVSWYQQTPGQGLQFLFEYFSETQRNKGNFPGRFSGRQFSNSRSEMNVSTLELGDSALYLCASSLVGKNTGELFFGEGSRLTVL.

The chain joins TRBV5-7 to TRBJ1-2; perhaps TRBD1 as D (5 bases). TRBV5-7 belongs to the ORF category, with a function that is uncertain. The CDR3 length is 13 residues. V gave up 1 base and J gave up 7 bases, with 11 bases separating them. This CDR3 is CASSLFDSSGYTF. Written as DNA, the CDR3 is TGTGCCAGCAGCTTGTTCGACAGTAGTGGCTACACCTTC.